This TCR beta chain was sequenced in a study of shared clonotypes between healthy human individuals. Study outcomes and limitations: The diversity represented, both genetic and in exposure history, was limited by few donors.

The study enrolled healthy HIV-negative adults without recent acute infections or vaccinations as donors. Roughly 30,000 T cell genomes (approximately 0.2 ug DNA) went into each sorted-subset replicate. Here immunoSEQ multiplex PCR was the method, and the copy in TCRdb shows in-frame clones only, minus some. The data contain some 2.1 million clones, 90% to 95% of them seen just once; the ten biggest clones take up roughly 0.13%. Comment on this clone: Its antigen is currently unknown.

Sequenced input: naive CD4+ T cells sorted from blood. Subset described: CD45RA+ positively selected. This clonotype originated in a man between 18 and 35 years old in good health.

The CDR3 DNA reads as TGTGCCAGCTCACAAACAGGGGATTCACCCCTCCACTTT. This gives the protein CASSQTGDSPLHF. The gene calls are TRBV18 and TRBJ1-6; 7 bases agree with TRBD1. In germline, CDR1 is KGHSH, CDR2 LQKENI. This CDR3 is 13 amino acids long. Trimming took 4 bases from V and 8 from J; bases not matched to a gene: 2.